These T cell receptor beta chains were read from a single sample in a study of T cell responses to AZD1222 COVID-19 vaccine. Clones were sequenced by immunoSEQ multiplex PCR, and TCRdb holds only the in-frame ones, with some missing. Of over 100,000 clones listed, 87% are singletons. The specimen was peripheral blood, collected 28 days after the second AZD1222 dose. These receptors all come from an adult who received the AZD1222 COVID-19 vaccine. CDR3s include the opening cysteine and the closing phenylalanine or tryptophan. D genes are given only for firm matches. Clone size is shown for a subset of rows, as once, few, many or a class of expanded clone.

J gene,V gene,D gene,clone size,CDR3 protein,CDR3 DNA
TRBJ2-3,TRBV4-3,.,once,CASSQDPSSDTQYF,TGCGCCAGCAGCCAAGACCCCAGCTCAGATACGCAGTATTTT
TRBJ1-5,TRBV5-8,.,.,CASSLGPNQPQHF,TGTGCCAGCAGCTTGGGCCCGAATCAGCCCCAGCATTTT
TRBJ1-4,TRBV6-2/TRBV6-3,.,.,CASSYGITNEKLFF,TGTGCCAGCAGTTACGGGATAACTAATGAAAAACTGTTTTTT
TRBJ2-1,TRBV7-2,.,.,CASRHSSRSSYNEQFF,TGTGCCAGCAGACATTCTAGCAGGAGCTCCTACAATGAGCAGTTCTTC
TRBJ2-3,TRBV7-2,.,.,CASSLGRSTDTQYF,TGTGCCAGCAGCTTAGGGAGAAGCACAGATACGCAGTATTTT
TRBJ1-2,TRBV27,TRBD1,.,CASSIRDRADGYTF,TGTGCCAGCAGTATACGGGACAGGGCGGATGGCTACACCTTC
TRBJ2-2,TRBV5-6,.,.,CASSPVWTGELFF,TGTGCCAGCAGCCCCGTCTGGACCGGGGAGCTGTTTTTT
TRBJ2-2,TRBV9,.,.,CASSVRQGGTGELFF,TGTGCCAGCAGCGTACGGCAGGGGGGAACCGGGGAGCTGTTTTTT
TRBJ1-3,TRBV23-1,.,.,CASSQSLGLLSGNTIYF,TGCGCCAGCAGTCAATCGCTGGGACTCCTCTCTGGAAACACCATATATTTT
TRBJ2-2,TRBV2,TRBD1,.,CASSDPDRGPNTGELFF,TGTGCCAGCAGTGACCCAGACAGGGGCCCTAACACCGGGGAGCTGTTTTTT
TRBJ2-3,TRBV27,TRBD2,.,CASSSPSGDYTDTQYF,TGTGCCAGCAGTTCCCCTAGCGGGGACTACACAGATACGCAGTATTTT
TRBJ1-1,TRBV6-4,.,.,CASSADSNTEAFF,TGTGCCAGCAGTGCGGACAGTAACACTGAAGCTTTCTTT
TRBJ2-2,TRBV4-1,TRBD2,.,CASSRDPGLDPDGELFF,TGCGCCAGCAGCCGCGACCCGGGACTAGATCCCGACGGGGAGCTGTTTTTT
TRBJ2-1,TRBV7-9,.,.,CASRNLGGPYNEQFF,TGTGCCAGCAGAAATCTGGGGGGGCCCTACAATGAGCAGTTCTTC
TRBJ1-2,TRBV18,TRBD1,.,CASSPGGQGNGYTF,TGTGCCAGCTCACCGGGGGGACAGGGAAATGGCTACACCTTC
TRBJ1-6,TRBV30,.,.,CAWSDAWGHGSYNSPLHF,TGTGCCTGGAGTGACGCTTGGGGCCATGGCTCCTATAATTCACCCCTCCACTTT
TRBJ1-6,TRBV4-2,.,.,CASSQPPGARSPLHF,TGTGCCAGCAGCCAACCGCCGGGGGCACGTTCACCCCTCCACTTT
TRBJ1-5,TRBV6-4,.,.,CASRAQGPNSNQPQHF,TGTGCCAGCAGAGCACAGGGACCGAATAGCAATCAGCCCCAGCATTTT
TRBJ2-7,TRBV6-2/TRBV6-3,.,.,CASSQNLIRYEQYF,TGTGCCAGCAGCCAGAATCTGATCCGGTACGAGCAGTACTTC
TRBJ2-6,TRBV9,.,.,CASSPQGSGANVLTF,TGTGCCAGCAGCCCCCAGGGATCCGGGGCCAACGTCCTGACTTTC
TRBJ2-3,TRBV7-2,.,.,CASSSRLGTDTQYF,TGTGCCAGCAGCTCACGACTAGGCACAGATACGCAGTATTTT
TRBJ1-4,TRBV19,.,.,CASSIGGRSEKLFF,TGTGCCAGTAGTATCGGGGGAAGGTCTGAAAAACTGTTTTTT
TRBJ2-7,TRBV4-1,.,.,CASSQGLPGAYEQYF,TGCGCCAGCAGCCAGGGACTGCCTGGGGCCTACGAGCAGTACTTC
TRBJ2-2,TRBV7-3,.,.,CASSLASGNTGELFF,TGTGCCAGCAGCTTAGCTTCAGGGAACACCGGGGAGCTGTTTTTT
TRBJ1-1,TRBV5-1,TRBD1,.,CASSLDTLGQGYTEAFF,TGCGCCAGCAGCTTGGATACGCTTGGACAGGGTTATACTGAAGCTTTCTTT
TRBJ1-5,TRBV6-1,.,.,CASSEGSLQPQHF,TGTGCCAGCAGTGAGGGGTCCCTTCAGCCCCAGCATTTT
TRBJ1-4,TRBV30,.,few,CAWSVPAHRLAEKLFF,TGTGCCTGGAGTGTACCTGCACACAGGTTGGCTGAAAAACTGTTTTTT
TRBJ1-1,TRBV7-2,.,.,CASSLDAGSQSEAFF,TGTGCCAGCAGCTTAGATGCGGGGAGTCAATCTGAAGCTTTCTTT
TRBJ1-1,TRBV6-5,.,.,CASSRGGDTEAFF,TGTGCCAGCAGTCGGGGGGGGGACACTGAAGCTTTCTTT